These 7 T cell receptor beta chains were all obtained from the same sample, sequenced in a study of T cell responses to AZD1222 COVID-19 vaccine. Some clones are missing from TCRdb's copy, which holds only in-frame ones; the method was immunoSEQ multiplex PCR. The profile shows more than 85,000 clones, 88% of them singletons. The sequenced sample was peripheral blood, obtained on day 0 of AZD1222 vaccination. These receptor sequences come from an adult in good health.

The rearrangement uses TRBV7-9 and TRBJ2-3; D unclear. Germline CDR1 is SEHNR and CDR2 is FQNEAQ (reference sequence). CDR3 length equals 15 residues. V dropped 3 bases and J dropped 1 base, with 11 bases sitting between them. The CDR3 coding sequence is TGTGCCAGCAGCTTCCCCACGAGCGGCACAGATACGCAGTATTTT. It translates to CASSFPTSGTDTQYF.

The V gene is TRBV5-1, the J gene TRBJ2-5, with 9 bases fitting TRBD1. In germline, CDR1 is SGHRS, CDR2 YFSETQ. Trimming cost V 0 bases and J 2 bases; bases outside gene matches: 5. CDR3 size: 16 residues. DNA for the CDR3: TGCGCCAGCAGCTTGGGGGACAGGGTGGATCAAGAGACCCAGTACTTC. Translation gives CASSLGDRVDQETQYF.

The chain employs TRBV7-9 and TRBJ2-2; D is unresolved. Trimming removed 5 bases from V and 5 bases from J, with 18 bases in between. CDR3 length equals 16 residues. In germline, CDR1 is SEHNR, CDR2 FQNEAQ (reference sequence). The CDR3 DNA reads TGTGCCAGCAGCCCCCCTACTTCGGGTTGGACCGGGGAGCTGTTTTTT. Its protein product is CASSPPTSGWTGELFF.

The CDR3 reads CASSLGGQDTQYF. The CDR3 bases are TGTGCCAGCAGTTTAGGGGGCCAAGATACGCAGTATTTT. V gene TRBV28 combines with J gene TRBJ2-3; perhaps TRBD1 as D (6 bases). The germline V and J ends were trimmed by 2 bases and 5 bases, with 8 bases remaining between them. The germline V gene has CDR1 MDHEN and CDR2 SYDVKM. This CDR3 contains 13 residues.

The genes are TRBV5-1 and TRBJ2-1, with 13 bases identical to TRBD2. The CDR3 consists of 15 residues. Losses at the gene ends were 4 bases for V and 7 bases for J; bases not matched to a gene: 5. Germline V lookup: CDR1 SGHRS, CDR2 YFSETQ. In DNA form, the CDR3 reads TGCGCCAGCAGCCCTGGACTAGCGGGAGAGAATGAGCAGTTCTTC. Its protein is CASSPGLAGENEQFF.

V is TRBV5-5 and J is TRBJ2-1, with D maybe TRBD2 (5 bases). The CDR3 length is 12 residues. The germline V and J ends were trimmed by 2 bases and 5 bases, with 5 bases remaining between them. CDR1 is SGHKS and CDR2 is YYEKEE in the germline V gene (reference sequence). The CDR3 protein is CASSFGDNEQFF. CDR3 bases: TGTGCCAGCAGCTTCGGGGACAATGAGCAGTTCTTC. The whole variable domain, filled in from reference TRBV5-5 and TRBJ2-1, reads DAGVTQSPTHLIKTRGQQVTLRCSPISGHKSVSWYQQVLGQGPQFIFQYYEKEERGRGNFPDRFSARQFPNYSSELNVNALLLGDSALYLCASSFGDNEQFFGPGTRLTVL.

V usage is TRBV5-1 and J usage is TRBJ1-4; TRBD1 matches 10 bases. The CDR3 contains 17 residues. V lost 0 bases, J lost 7 bases, and 9 bases stayed unmatched. Germline V gives CDR1 SGHRS, CDR2 YFSETQ. Here the CDR3 reads CASSLGAGGTGVEKLFF. CDR3 in DNA: TGCGCCAGCAGCTTGGGCGCGGGAGGGACAGGGGTTGAAAAACTGTTTTTT. Full variable domain (remainder filled in from reference TRBV5-1 and TRBJ1-4): KAGVTQTPRYLIKTRGQQVTLSCSPISGHRSVSWYQQTPGQGLQFLFEYFSETQRNKGNFPGRFSGRQFSNSRSEMNVSTLELGDSALYLCASSLGAGGTGVEKLFFGSGTQLSVL.